These 10 T cell receptor beta chains share one sample of origin, sequenced in a study of CD8+CD57+ T cells in acquired aplastic anemia (dated by TCRdb to 2017 to 2018). These reads were obtained on an Illumina HiSeq 2000. TCR beta VDJ combination and CDR3 sequence profiling used genomic DNA as the template. TCRdb applied fastp at Q25 and MiXCR to the public reads, then kept only in-frame beta chains. Identical CDR3 protein sequences are pooled into one entry, listed with their most common genes and DNA. The sample table holds under 250,000 distinct CDR3 sequences, of which roughly 33% were seen once. The ten largest clones represent about 1.1% of the sample. The specimen was sorted CD4+, CD8+, or CD8+CD57+ T cells (not recorded which) from PBMCs. These receptor sequences come from a human donor in good health, serving as a control.

This clonotype appeared many times. The V and J genes are TRBV6-1 and TRBJ1-6; D uncertain. V was cut by 0 bases and J by 6 bases, with 6 bases left in between. The CDR3 is 14 residues long. Germline V CDR1 and CDR2: MNHNS, SASEGT. Here the CDR3 reads CASSEAGRNSPLHF. The CDR3 DNA sequence: TGTGCCAGCAGTGAAGCAGGGCGTAATTCACCCCTCCACTTT.

Note on this clonotype: This could be a read error, since a much larger clone is one nucleotide away. The chain combines TRBV11-3 with TRBJ1-5, with unresolved D. Germline V gene lookup returns CDR1 SGHNT and CDR2 YENEEA. This CDR3 comprises 14 residues. V was pared by 2 bases and J by 7 bases, with 12 bases between. The CDR3 spells CASSLKWREQPQHF. CDR3 nucleotide sequence: TGTGCCAGCAGCTTAAAGTGGCGGGAACAGCCCCAGCATTTT. Together with reference TRBV11-3 and TRBJ1-5, the CDR3 gives the full variable domain: EAGVVQSPRYKIIEKKQPVAFWCNPISGHNTLYWYLQNLGQGPELLIRYENEEAVDDSQLPKDRFSAERLKGVDSTLKIQPAELGDSAVYLCASSLKWREQPQHFGDGTRLSIL.

The rearrangement joins TRBV20-1 to TRBJ1-1; 7 bases line up with TRBD1. Germline assignment: CDR1 DFQATT and CDR2 SNEGSKA (reference sequence). The CDR3 has 15 residues. Trimming removed 0 bases from V and 1 base from J; junction bases left unmatched: 5. CDR3 region: CSARDQGTANTEAFF. CDR3 bases: TGCAGTGCTAGAGATCAGGGGACAGCGAACACTGAAGCTTTCTTT.

Regarding this clonotype: This may be a read error: a much more frequent sequence differs by one nucleotide. The chain uses TRBV6-1 and TRBJ2-5, with TRBD1 matching 10 bases. Germline values: CDR1 MNHNS, CDR2 SASEGT. There are 14 residues in the CDR3. V trimming: 3 bases; J trimming: 6 bases; junction bases outside the gene matches: 4. CDR3 residues: CASSEGTGVKTQYF. CDR3 bases: TGTGCCAGCAGTGAGGGGACAGGGGTGAAGACCCAGTACTTC.

This clonotype was detected ten times or more. This sequence joins TRBV5-8 and TRBJ1-1; no definite D call. The CDR3 is 13 amino acids. V shed 1 base and J shed 5 bases, with 9 bases lying between them. CDR1 and CDR2 from the germline V gene are SGHTS and YDEGEE. In nucleotides, the CDR3 is TGTGCCAGCAGCTTGTTAAGGGAAACTGAAGCTTTCTTT. Amino acid sequence: CASSLLRETEAFF. Complete variable domain (other parts from reference TRBV5-8 and TRBJ1-1): EAGVTQSPTHLIKTRGQQATLRCSPISGHTSVYWYQQALGLGLQFLLWYDEGEERNRGNFPPRFSGRQFPNYSSELNVNALELEDSALYLCASSLLRETEAFFGQGTRLTVV.

V and J are TRBV20-1 and TRBJ1-4; 10 positions match TRBD1. Unmatched junction bases numbered 5, after V lost 1 base and J lost 6 bases. Germline loops: CDR1 DFQATT, CDR2 SNEGSKA (reference sequence). The CDR3 loop spans 15 amino acids. The CDR3 DNA follows: TGCAGTGCTAGAGCAACCGGGACAGGGGATGAAAAACTGTTTTTT. Protein product: CSARATGTGDEKLFF.

This chain uses TRBV15 with TRBJ1-5; no definite D call. This CDR3 is built from 15 residues. V lost 0 bases to trimming and J lost 7 bases, with 13 bases between them. Per germline, CDR1 LNHNV and CDR2 YYDKDF (reference sequence). The CDR3 region is CATSRDLTPGQPQHF. CDR3 sequence (DNA): TGTGCCACCAGCAGAGATTTGACGCCAGGACAGCCCCAGCATTTT.

Many counts were recorded for this clonotype. This chain uses TRBV20-1 with TRBJ2-7, with D possibly matching TRBD1 (5 bases). The CDR3 contains 13 residues. Germline CDR1 and CDR2: DFQATT and SNEGSKA (reference sequence). Trimming removed 2 bases at V and 6 bases at J, with 14 bases between. The CDR3 DNA is TGCAGTGCTAGACCCAGGGTATCGGGCGAGCAGTACTTC. It encodes CSARPRVSGEQYF.

This clonotype was detected ten times or more. The chain combines TRBV7-2 with TRBJ2-5; D assignment may be TRBD1 or TRBD2 (6 bases each). V lost 1 base, J lost 5 bases, and 17 bases lay in between. The CDR3 runs 16 residues. Per germline, CDR1 SGHTA and CDR2 FQGNSA. As DNA, the CDR3 is TGTGCCAGCAGCTTAGTTGGGGGGTCCACAGGGGAGACCCAGTACTTC. Its translation: CASSLVGGSTGETQYF.

The chain combines TRBV19 with TRBJ1-5, with D perhaps TRBD1 (6 bases). With 7 bases removed from V and 6 bases from J, the gap between germline ends came to 19 bases. This CDR3 has 15 residues. The germline gives CDR1 LNHDA, CDR2 SQIVND (reference sequence). CDR3 region: CASIGDRTARQPQHF. Here the CDR3 DNA reads TGTGCCAGTATTGGGGACCGGACAGCGCGTCAGCCCCAGCATTTT.